Following are 13 T cell receptor beta chains from one sample sequenced in a study of CD8 T cells in ankylosing spondylitis. TCRdb re-called the 5' RACE reads through MiXCR, storing one row per CDR3 protein. The sample holds 670,000 or so distinct CDR3 sequences, roughly 19% seen once. Their antigen targets remain unknown. The study, taken as a whole, reports: Ankylosing spondylitis blood appeared to carry a characteristic TCR beta motif of roughly eight highly homologous variants.

Sequencing was carried out using blood, either unsorted or a sorted T cell fraction (not recorded which). These receptors all stem from a male donor with ankylosing spondylitis.

A few counts support this clonotype. V and J are TRBV6-1 and TRBJ2-7; 7 bases map to TRBD2. V lost 8 bases, J lost 7 bases, and 14 bases stayed unmatched. CDR1 is MNHNS and CDR2 is SASEGT in the germline V gene. This CDR3 contains 14 residues. The chain's CDR3 is CASESGTNLWEQYF. The CDR3 bases are TGTGCCAGCGAATCCGGGACTAACCTTTGGGAGCAGTACTTC.

The chain has TRBV4-1 and TRBJ2-7, with TRBD1 matching over 7 bases. V gave up 2 bases and J gave up 6 bases; unmatched junction bases: 4. The CDR3 runs to 13 residues. CDR1 is MGHRA, CDR2 YSYEKL, per germline. CDR3 coding DNA: TGCGCCAGCAGCCAACTTACAGGGGCCGAGCAGTACTTC. This sequence encodes CASSQLTGAEQYF.

This clonotype was picked up many times. The CDR3 is CASSLVGAGLNTEAFF. CDR3 in DNA: TGCGCCAGCAGCTTGGTTGGGGCGGGATTGAACACTGAAGCTTTCTTT. J is TRBJ1-1 and V is TRBV5-1; D perhaps matches TRBD1 (5 bases). The CDR3 runs 16 residues. Trimming stripped 0 bases from V and 0 bases from J, with 12 bases between. Germline V gives CDR1 SGHRS, CDR2 YFSETQ.

The CDR3 protein is CANLRGDTQYF. Written as DNA, the CDR3 is TGTGCCAACCTAAGAGGGGATACGCAGTATTTT. This rearrangement joins TRBV12-3 or TRBV12-4 to TRBJ2-3; tentatively, D is TRBD2 (5 bases). Trimming removed 10 bases from V and 6 bases from J, with 11 bases in between. The CDR3 is made up of 11 amino acids.

This clonotype was seen only a few times. This sequence joins TRBV20-1 and TRBJ1-1; D ambiguous. The CDR3 spans 15 residues. V shed 1 base and J shed 4 bases, with 16 bases lying between them. Germline V gives CDR1 DFQATT, CDR2 SNEGSKA (reference sequence). The CDR3 nucleotides read TGCAGTGCTAGAGGCTTTACCGGGCTCAGCACTGAAGCTTTCTTT. This encodes CSARGFTGLSTEAFF.

This clonotype has only one observation. CDR3 sequence: CASSRGLAGGLQSYNEQFF. The CDR3, as DNA: TGTGCCAGCAGCCGAGGACTAGCGGGGGGCCTTCAATCCTACAATGAGCAGTTCTTC. The genes are TRBV6-1 and TRBJ2-1; 14 nucleotides align to TRBD2. CDR1 and CDR2 (germline): MNHNS, SASEGT. Germline trimming cut 6 bases from V and 1 base from J; bases unmatched to any gene: 11. This CDR3 is built from 19 residues.

The genes are TRBV5-1 and TRBJ1-1; TRBD1 matches at 8 bases. Germline-derived CDR1 and CDR2 are SGHRS and YFSETQ. The CDR3 contains 14 residues. V was pared by 2 bases and J by 8 bases, with 8 bases of the junction left unmatched. This CDR3 is CASSLLTGGPEAFF. Here the CDR3 DNA reads TGCGCCAGCAGCTTACTTACAGGGGGTCCCGAAGCTTTCTTT.

This clonotype has more than one count but fewer than ten. J is TRBJ2-5 and V is TRBV24-1, with TRBD2 as a possible D gene (5 bases). The CDR3 runs 13 residues. Germline CDR1 reads KGHDR; CDR2 reads SFDVKD. The germline V and J ends were trimmed by 3 bases and 4 bases, with 8 bases remaining between them. CDR3 sequence (DNA): TGTGCCACCAGTGATCGGGGTGGAGAGACCCAGTACTTC. Amino acid sequence: CATSDRGGETQYF.

This chain uses TRBV18 with TRBJ2-2; tentatively, D is TRBD1 or TRBD2 (5 bases each). V gave up 3 bases and J gave up 5 bases, with 13 bases separating them. CDR3 length equals 15 residues. CDR1 is KGHSH, CDR2 LQKENI, per germline. The DNA for the CDR3 is TGTGCCAGCTCACCGCAGAGAGGGGAAACCGGGGAGCTGTTTTTT. Translation: CASSPQRGETGELFF.

This clonotype has a handful of counts. The chain recombines TRBV5-1 with TRBJ2-1; 10 bases line up with TRBD2. The CDR3 runs 18 residues. The germline gives CDR1 SGHRS, CDR2 YFSETQ. With 0 bases clipped from V and 2 bases from J, the junction kept 8 bases outside the gene matches. The CDR3 sequence is CASSLVAGGPFPYNEQFF. The CDR3 nucleotides read TGCGCCAGCAGCTTGGTAGCGGGGGGACCGTTCCCCTACAATGAGCAGTTCTTC.

The V gene is TRBV7-8, the J gene TRBJ1-1; possible D gene TRBD1, 5 bases. With 4 bases removed from V and 2 bases from J, the gap between germline ends came to 11 bases. CDR1 and CDR2 from the germline V gene are SGHVS and FQNEAQ. The CDR3 has 14 amino acids. In DNA, the CDR3 is TGTGCCAGCAGCTCTACGACAGCCAACACTGAAGCTTTCTTT. It is translated as CASSSTTANTEAFF.

This clonotype came up a few times. The rearrangement joins TRBV4-3 to TRBJ2-1; D assignment may be TRBD1 or TRBD2 (5 bases each). This CDR3 region has 16 residues. V was shortened by 0 bases and J by 2 bases, with 11 bases between the two germline ends. Germline CDR1 is LGHNA and CDR2 is YSLEER. The CDR3 DNA is TGCGCCAGCAGCCAAGAGTGGGGGAGTACCTACAATGAGCAGTTCTTC. This translates into CASSQEWGSTYNEQFF.

Many counts were recorded for this clonotype. The chain links TRBV12-3 or TRBV12-4 to TRBJ1-2, with D uncertain. This CDR3 is 14 amino acids long. V shed 2 bases and J shed 0 bases, with 7 bases lying between them. The CDR3 DNA reads as TGTGCCAGCAGTTTAAAGGGTGCTAACTATGGCTACACCTTC. Amino acids: CASSLKGANYGYTF.